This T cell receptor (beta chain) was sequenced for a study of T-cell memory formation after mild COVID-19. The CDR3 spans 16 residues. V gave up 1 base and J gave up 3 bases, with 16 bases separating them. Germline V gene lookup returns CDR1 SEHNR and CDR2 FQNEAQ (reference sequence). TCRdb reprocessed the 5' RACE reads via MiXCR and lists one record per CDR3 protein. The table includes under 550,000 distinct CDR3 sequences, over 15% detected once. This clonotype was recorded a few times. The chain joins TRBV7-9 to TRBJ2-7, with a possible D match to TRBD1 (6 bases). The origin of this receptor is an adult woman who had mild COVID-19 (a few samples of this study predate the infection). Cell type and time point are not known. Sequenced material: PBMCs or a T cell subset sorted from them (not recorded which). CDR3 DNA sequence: TGTGCCAGCAGCTTAGTCCTCGGGACACAGAACTACGAGCAGTACTTC. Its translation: CASSLVLGTQNYEQYF.